This T cell receptor (beta chain) was recovered during a study of blood T cell repertoires in COVID-19. Study-wide context: The origin of the acute and convalescent COVID-19 samples was the United States, Italy and Spain. From T cells, B-cell-depleted T cells, or PBMCs came the material, which was cDNA or gDNA.

In the original processing: Reference gene primer amplification yielded estimated nucleated cell counts. Using immunoSEQ multiplex PCR, the repertoire was profiled, and TCRdb retains in-frame clones only, with some absent. V and J calls plus clone size are reproduced from that table; the DNA served to infer D and trimming. The data contain 88,000 or so clones, approximately 86% of them seen just once; the ten biggest clones take up less than 9%. The sequence derives from a man aged 60 to 75 with acute or convalescent COVID-19. The sequencing sample was made of peripheral blood.

The CDR3 spells CASSYSWTEGNTIYF. The DNA of the CDR3 is TGTGCCAGCAGTTACTCCTGGACAGAGGGAAACACCATATATTTT. This chain uses TRBV6-5 with TRBJ1-3; a possible D gene is TRBD1 (6 bases). The CDR3 spans 15 residues. Trimming cost V 0 bases and J 4 bases, with 10 bases left between them. Germline loops: CDR1 MNHEY, CDR2 SVGAGI.